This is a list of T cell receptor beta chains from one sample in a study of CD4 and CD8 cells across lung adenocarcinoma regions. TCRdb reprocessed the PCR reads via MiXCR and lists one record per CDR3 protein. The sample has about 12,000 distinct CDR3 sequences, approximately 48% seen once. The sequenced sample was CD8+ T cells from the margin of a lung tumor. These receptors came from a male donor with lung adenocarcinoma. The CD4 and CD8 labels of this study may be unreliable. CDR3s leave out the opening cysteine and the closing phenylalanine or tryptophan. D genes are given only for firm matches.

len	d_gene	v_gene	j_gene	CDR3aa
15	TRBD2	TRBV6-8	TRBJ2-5	ASSEGLAGRGQETQY
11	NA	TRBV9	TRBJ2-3	ASSVGVTDTQY
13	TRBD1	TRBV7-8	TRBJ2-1	ASSLDRGLYNEQF
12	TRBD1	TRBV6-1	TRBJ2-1	ASTADRYAYEQF
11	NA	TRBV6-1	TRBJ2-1	ASGLWGTNTQY
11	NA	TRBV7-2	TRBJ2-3	ASSLVRGDTQY
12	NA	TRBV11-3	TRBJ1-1	ASSLNRDSSEAF
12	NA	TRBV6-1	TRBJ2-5	ASSEGPIVETQY
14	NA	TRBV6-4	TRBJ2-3	ASSDSGLGTKDTQY
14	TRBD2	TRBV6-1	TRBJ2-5	ASRGVAGRPPDTQY
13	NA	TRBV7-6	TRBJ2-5	ASSLAGVAWETQY
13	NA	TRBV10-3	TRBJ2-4	AARRASPTGNEQF
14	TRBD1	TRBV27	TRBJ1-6	ASSPRTGRYNSPLH
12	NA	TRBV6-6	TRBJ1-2	ASGLTGGRDGYT
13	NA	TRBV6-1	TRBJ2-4	GSRTRGGGKDTQY
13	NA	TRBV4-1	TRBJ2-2	ASSPRVGGSGELF
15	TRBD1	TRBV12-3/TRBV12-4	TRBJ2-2	ASSPWTGGTNTGELF
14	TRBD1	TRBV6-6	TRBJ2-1	ASSYLSGGQDNEQF
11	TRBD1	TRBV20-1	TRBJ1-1	SARGFGTGAAF
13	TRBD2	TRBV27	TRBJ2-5	ASQMRGGGWETQY
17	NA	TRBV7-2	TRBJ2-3	ASTNWAGLGGGARDTQY
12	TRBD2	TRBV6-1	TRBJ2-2	ASSRGLEVGELF
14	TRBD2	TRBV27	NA	ASSGRGAGGTDTQY
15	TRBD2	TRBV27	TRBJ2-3	ASSSELARGGKDTQY
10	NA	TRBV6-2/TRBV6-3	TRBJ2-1	ASTSWGNEQF
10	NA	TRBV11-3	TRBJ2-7	ASSLDGHEQY
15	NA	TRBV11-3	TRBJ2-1	ASSLSPRTVQWETQF
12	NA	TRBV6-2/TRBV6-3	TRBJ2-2	ASRTRGQTGELF
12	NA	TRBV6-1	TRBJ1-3	ASSLTVSGNTIY
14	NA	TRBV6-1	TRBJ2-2	ASRDLAAVESETLY
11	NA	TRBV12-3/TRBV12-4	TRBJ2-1	ASRYGRPNEQF
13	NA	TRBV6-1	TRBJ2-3	GSRPGRRGTDTQY
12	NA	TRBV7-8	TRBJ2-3	ASHPGEARDTQY